These 8 T cell receptor beta chains came from one sample sequenced in a study of blood T cell repertoires in COVID-19. Assay used: immunoSEQ multiplex PCR; TCRdb lists only in-frame clones, some missing. The sample holds hundreds of thousands of clones, around nine tenths seen once. Source material: peripheral blood. These receptors were taken from a man aged 55 to 69 who had recovered from COVID-19.

V gene TRBV9 combines with J gene TRBJ2-7; the match to TRBD1 covers 7 bases. CDR1 is SGDLS, CDR2 YYNGEE, per germline. V dropped 0 bases and J dropped 2; count of bases not matched to a gene: 5. The CDR3 has 15 amino acids. The CDR3 DNA sequence: TGTGCCAGCAGCGTAGAGGGGACAGCCACCTACGAGCAGTACTTC. This codes for CASSVEGTATYEQYF.

This clone has more than one count but fewer than ten. The chain uses TRBV6-5 and TRBJ2-7, with 7 bases identical to TRBD2. Trimming cost V 7 bases and J 4 bases; bases outside gene matches: 7. Germline V gene sequence: CDR1 MNHEY, CDR2 SVGAGI. The CDR3 extends over 13 amino acids. CDR3 DNA sequence: TGTGCCAGCAATTCCAACGGGAGGTACGAGCAGTACTTC. Protein: CASNSNGRYEQYF.

Remarks on this clone: Other DNA variants within this sample encode the same CDR3. The chain employs TRBV5-1 and TRBJ2-1, with TRBD2 identical over 9 bases. Looked up from germline, CDR1 is SGHRS and CDR2 is YFSETQ. With V trimmed by 4 bases and J by 3 bases, 5 bases remained unmatched. The CDR3 sequence is 15 residues long. The CDR3 loop reads CASSPTSGYYNEQFF. As DNA, the CDR3 is TGCGCCAGCAGCCCGACTAGCGGTTACTACAATGAGCAGTTCTTC.

The chain joins TRBV28 to TRBJ2-7; D might be TRBD1 (5 bases). CDR1 MDHEN and CDR2 SYDVKM come from the germline V gene. This CDR3 is 14 amino acids long. V gave up 3 bases and J gave up 1 base, with 10 bases separating them. The CDR3 DNA follows: TGTGCCAGCAGTTTTTTTAGGGGATCCTACGAGCAGTACTTC. This codes for CASSFFRGSYEQYF.

The chain carries TRBV4-2 and TRBJ1-3; D is unclear. Germline values: CDR1 LGHNA, CDR2 YNFKEQ. V was pared by 1 base and J by 0 bases, with 13 bases between. The CDR3 has 17 residues. CDR3 in DNA: TGTGCCAGCAGCCAAGGGCCAGCGGTCATCTCTGGAAACACCATATATTTT. Its translation: CASSQGPAVISGNTIYF.

V usage is TRBV28 and J usage is TRBJ1-5; perhaps TRBD1 as D (5 bases). Trimming cost V 2 bases and J 6 bases, with 11 bases left between them. Germline CDR1 reads MDHEN; CDR2 reads SYDVKM. The CDR3 consists of 14 residues. CDR3 nucleotide sequence: TGTGCCAGCAGTTTAATCAGGGCCGGTCAGCCCCAGCATTTT. Translation: CASSLIRAGQPQHF.

The chain uses TRBV11-3 and TRBJ1-5, with D maybe TRBD1 (5 bases). V was cut by 7 bases and J by 3 bases, with 10 bases left in between. Germline V CDR1 and CDR2: SGHNT, YENEEA. This CDR3 is 13 amino acids long. The CDR3 reads CASTGENNQPQHF. The CDR3 DNA follows: TGTGCCAGCACGGGGGAGAACAATCAGCCCCAGCATTTT.

V and J are TRBV18 and TRBJ1-1; the D gene is possibly TRBD1 (5 bases). The CDR3 totals 15 residues. The germline gives CDR1 KGHSH, CDR2 LQKENI. V lost 1 base to trimming and J lost 5 bases, with 14 bases between them. CDR3 region: CASSPLGGRGTEAFF. The CDR3 region has the DNA TGTGCCAGCTCACCACTTGGAGGGAGGGGTACTGAAGCTTTCTTT.